Listed below are T cell receptor beta chains from one sample, sequenced in a study of memory CD4+ T cells and cytomegalovirus serostatus. The method was immunoSEQ multiplex PCR; TCRdb's version includes in-frame clones alone and lacks a portion of them. The sample holds 25,000 to 30,000 clones, roughly 75% seen once. Material: memory CD4+ T cells from blood. The receptor set was obtained from an adult in good health and CMV-seronegative. The CDR3 runs from the conserved cysteine through the conserved F or W.

v_call	cdr3_aa
TRBV7-2	CASSLERRVIDIQYF
TRBV30	CAWSLGQVAYEQYF
TRBV11-3	CASSSLAFF
TRBV19	CASSSGLNYEQYF
TRBV7-2	CASSSSRGSETQYF
TRBV5-1	CASSSGLYEQYF
TRBV5-6	CASSRGPGSGNTIYF
TRBV5-1	CASSALGTGRETQYF
TRBV7-9	CASTLAGGPNEQFF
TRBV10-3	CAISDRPVDQPQHF
TRBV4-3	CASSHRAPSGGEQYF
TRBV5-5	CASSLGTVNYGYTF
TRBV2	CASSEVGGETQYF
TRBV7-6	CASSLLPSGELETQYF
TRBV28	CASIGTVLNYGYTF
TRBV29-1	CSVGGLTLEQYF
TRBV29-1	CSVDVGSYEQYF
TRBV5-1	CASSLEASGGYGYTF
TRBV4-1	CASSLSGTMGNEKLFF
TRBV27	CASRTNRENIQYF
TRBV28	CASNHGGATNTEAFF
TRBV13	CASSRASGLTYNEQFF
TRBV7-9	CASSLGTGGSNQPQHF
TRBV18	CASSEERDRGLYF
TRBV7-8	CASSLRASGSSGEQYF
TRBV18	CASSPLGAGRNTEAFF
TRBV19	CASSMGRGAFF
TRBV10-3	CAISLSGSETQYF
TRBV27	CASSPHMNNEQFF
TRBV29-1	CSVAQGLGEKLFF
TRBV5-1	CASSVWRGGTDTQYF
TRBV27	CASTRNDRATGELFF
TRBV7-9	CASSVTGGDEKLFF